This entry concerns a single T cell receptor (beta chain). The data derive from a study of CD8+CD57+ T cells in acquired aplastic anemia. Study context: Sorted CD4+ and CD8+ cell DNA averaged roughly 3 ug.

The template for TCR beta VDJ and CDR3 sequence profiling was genomic DNA. TCRdb reprocessed the reads with MiXCR, giving one entry per CDR3 protein. The table lists more than 150,000 distinct CDR3 sequences, 48% of them singletons. Per the germline V gene, CDR1 is ENHRY and CDR2 is SYGVKD. The CDR3 covers 16 residues. The germline V and J ends were trimmed by 8 bases and 0 bases, with 17 bases remaining between them. Previously, flow cytometry had revealed CD8+CD57+ cell expansion in the patients chosen for sequencing. Severe acquired aplastic anemia affected all patients. This receptor was identified in a human donor with aplastic anemia. The chain has TRBV10-3 and TRBJ1-3; D is undetermined. The sequenced sample consisted of sorted CD4+, CD8+, or CD8+CD57+ T cells (not recorded which) from PBMCs. CDR3 in DNA: TGTGCCATCTCAACGGGGTTTGAGGGCTCTGGAAACACCATATATTTT. It specifies CAISTGFEGSGNTIYF.